This TCR beta chain originates from a study of shared clonotypes between healthy human individuals. Whole-study findings and limits: The study found lower generation probabilities in non-shared clonotypes than in those shared by all four donors. Expectations were that clonotype sharing among donors would be affected by sequencing depth. Generally, naive subsets came out with larger estimated richness than memory subsets.

Several immunoSEQ plates received, in even portions, the genomic DNA of each subset. The protocol was immunoSEQ multiplex PCR, while the TCRdb copy is restricted to in-frame clones and leaves out a portion. The repertoire holds 2 million to 3 million clones, with 80% to 95% as singletons. Points on this clone: Its antigen is currently unknown. Other DNA sequences from this sample encode an identical CDR3 as well.

The CDR3 consists of 14 residues. V shed 2 bases and J shed 4 bases, with 12 bases lying between them. From germline, CDR1 is SGHRS and CDR2 YFSETQ. Sequencing input: naive CD4+ T cells from PBMCs. Subset noted: CD45RA+ positively selected. This clonotype was obtained from a man in his late teens or twenties in good health. Some clones in this sample may be carry-over from other donors' samples. This chain joins TRBV5-1 and TRBJ2-5, with D possibly being TRBD1 or TRBD2 (5 bases each). This CDR3 reads CASSLIGTGETQYF. CDR3 bases: TGCGCCAGCAGCTTAATCGGGACCGGAGAGACCCAGTACTTC.